This T cell receptor (beta chain) emerged from a study of response to subunit inactivated influenza vaccine. Study findings and constraints: Authors proposed each seasonal influenza vaccination draws in few new T cells.

The CDR3 spans 16 residues. The germline V and J ends were trimmed by 0 bases and 2 bases, with 14 bases remaining between them. Looked up from germline, CDR1 is SGHRS and CDR2 is YFSETQ. From the RT-PCR reads, TCRdb called clonotypes with MiXCR, one entry per CDR3 protein. The sample holds about 530,000 distinct CDR3 sequences, over 10% seen once. This clonotype was seen more than once but under ten times. The antigen remains undetermined. The sequencing used PBMCs from blood, collected about 40 days after vaccination. This rearrangement joins TRBV5-1 to TRBJ1-1; D remains ambiguous. The receptor was isolated from a man aged 45-65 years who received an inactivated influenza vaccine. CDR3 sequence: CASSLAGPPGNTEAFF. Here the CDR3 DNA reads TGCGCCAGCAGCTTGGCGGGTCCACCGGGAAACACTGAAGCTTTCTTT.